This T cell receptor beta chain was obtained from a study of OX40 agonist ivuxolimab in advanced cancers. The overall study: Patients received the agonistic anti-OX40 (CD134) antibody ivuxolimab.

The CDR3 sequence is 17 residues long. The V gene lost 4 bases and the J gene lost 0 bases, with 19 bases spanning the gap. Germline values: CDR1 SGHTS, CDR2 YDEGEE. Generated by immunoSEQ multiplex PCR, the TCRdb table keeps only in-frame clones and is missing some. Altogether about 110,000 clones are present, 90% being singletons, with the ten largest covering approximately 0.48%. The sequencing used CD4+ or CD8+ T cells sorted from blood, collected in a trial of the OX40 agonist ivuxolimab. The genes are TRBV5-8 and TRBJ1-1, with D maybe TRBD1 (5 bases). The sequence derives from an adult with an advanced solid tumor such as melanoma, head and neck, liver or kidney cancer. The CDR3 here is CASSLGTHGRLNTEAFF. The CDR3 DNA follows: TGTGCCAGCAGCCTTGGGACCCACGGAAGATTGAACACTGAAGCTTTCTTT.